This entry lists 18 T cell receptor beta chains sequenced from one sample in a study of tumor and adjacent non-tumor tissue in lung cancer. RNA was extracted from bulk tissue without any cell sorting. Three rounds of nested PCR, following a modified ARM-PCR protocol, produced the TCRbeta library. TCRdb itself ran the multiplex PCR reads through MiXCR, one entry per CDR3 protein. The repertoire holds tens of thousands of distinct CDR3 sequences, with about three fifths as singletons. Sequenced material: lung tumor tissue. These receptors were taken from a man aged 50 to 59 with non-small cell lung cancer.

As concerns this clonotype: At one end the junction does not follow the germline gene, possibly because of a read error. The genes are TRBV11-3 and TRBJ2-3; 8 bases align to TRBD2. Germline-derived CDR1 and CDR2 are SGHNT and YENEEA. The CDR3 spans 15 residues. The CDR3 sequence is CVSGAGTRGTDTQYF. In nucleotides, the CDR3 is TGTGTCAGCGGCGCCGGGACTAGAGGCACAGATACGCAGTATTTT.

Comment on this clonotype: A much larger clone lies one base from this, so it may be a read error. The chain couples TRBV5-5 to TRBJ1-5, with D unclear. Germline values: CDR1 SGHKS, CDR2 YYEKEE (reference sequence). CDR3 length equals 15 residues. With 6 bases removed from V and 3 bases from J, the gap between germline ends came to 16 bases. CDR3 residues: CASNSGDLDNQPQHF. For the CDR3, the DNA is TGTGCCAGCAACTCCGGGGATCTGGACAATCAGCCCCAGCATTTT.

In the case of this clonotype: An end of the junction does not agree with germline; a read error may underlie this. V gene TRBV11-3 combines with J gene TRBJ2-3; TRBD2 agrees at 8 bases. The germline gives CDR1 SGHNT, CDR2 YENEEA. The CDR3 length is 16 residues. The CDR3 protein is CASNPGASGFADTHYF. In DNA form, the CDR3 reads TGTGCCAGCAACCCAGGGGCTAGCGGGTTTGCAGATACGCATTATTTT.

The genes are TRBV4-2 and TRBJ1-3; D is uncertain. Germline values: CDR1 LGHNA, CDR2 YNFKEQ. CDR3 length equals 12 residues. The CDR3 nucleotides are TGTATCAGCAGCCAAGATGGAAACACCATATATTTT. This translates into CISSQDGNTIYF.

This clonotype appeared once. The germline gene is not matched at one end of the junction; a read error may be the cause. The chain carries TRBV29-1 and TRBJ2-7; 9 bases agree with TRBD1. The CDR3 runs to 13 residues. CDR1 and CDR2 from the germline V gene are SQVTM and ANQGSEA. The CDR3: CSGRTGADYDQYF. The CDR3 bases are TGCAGCGGTCGGACAGGGGCAGATTACGATCAGTACTTC.

This rearrangement joins TRBV10-1 to TRBJ1-5; D gene uncertain. The length of the CDR3 is 12 residues. Germline values: CDR1 WNHNN, CDR2 SYGVQD (reference sequence). The CDR3 DNA sequence: TGCATCACCAGTAATAACAATCAGCCCCAGCATTTT. Its translation: CITSNNNQPQHF.

This clonotype was seen once. The chain employs TRBV11-3 and TRBJ2-1; TRBD2 agrees at 16 bases. The CDR3 sequence is 16 residues long. Germline V gene lookup returns CDR1 SGHNT and CDR2 YENEEA. The CDR3 DNA is TGTGCAAGCGGCGCCAGCGGGACTAGCGGGAGGGATGAGCAGTTCTTC. The encoded protein is CASGASGTSGRDEQFF.

This clonotype was observed a handful of times. A read error is possible here, since a much larger clone lies one base away. The CDR3 loop reads CATKAGQNTGELLF. DNA for the CDR3: TGTGCCACCAAGGCCGGACAGAACACCGGGGAGCTGCTTTTT. The chain carries TRBV24-1 and TRBJ2-2; D is perhaps TRBD1 (6 bases). This CDR3 is built from 14 residues. Germline CDR1 reads KGHDR; CDR2 reads SFDVKD.

Notes on this clonotype: Possible read error: a much larger clone is one base away. J is TRBJ1-2 and V is TRBV7-9; possibly TRBD1 for D (5 bases). V shed 5 bases and J shed 5 bases, with 9 bases lying between them. CDR1 and CDR2 from the germline V gene are SEHNR and FQNEAQ (reference sequence). The CDR3 sequence is 12 residues long. The CDR3 DNA reads TGTGCCAGCAGCCCGGACAAATATGGCTACACCTTC. Protein product: CASSPDKYGYTF. The full variable domain, completed using reference TRBV7-9 and TRBJ1-2, is DTGVSQNPRHKITKRGQNVTFRCDPISEHNRLYWYRQTLGQGPEFLTYFQNEAQLEKSRLLSDRFSAERPKGSFSTLEIQRTEQGDSAMYLCASSPDKYGYTFGSGTRLTVV.

With regard to this clonotype: The CDR3 carries no conserved terminal phenylalanine or tryptophan, so it likely arises from a read error. This chain joins TRBV5-4 and TRBJ2-7; a weak D match, TRBD2 (6 bases). The CDR3 totals 16 residues. The V gene's germline CDR1 is SGHNT and CDR2 YYREEE (reference sequence). CDR3 loop: CVSSQAPSASSYEQYS. For the CDR3, the DNA is TGTGTCAGCAGCCAAGCTCCTAGCGCGAGCTCCTACGAGCAGTACTCC.

The V gene is TRBV6-6, the J gene TRBJ1-1; TRBD1 agrees at 8 bases. Germline CDR1 and CDR2: MNHNY and SVGAGI (reference sequence). The CDR3 length is 18 residues. CDR3 in DNA: TGTACGAGCAGTTACCACCCCCGGACAGGGCGCATGAACACTGAAGCTTTCTTT. It codes for CTSSYHPRTGRMNTEAFF.

This clonotype was observed at least ten times. The J gene is TRBJ2-2, the V gene TRBV30; 7 positions agree with TRBD1. Germline V gene sequence: CDR1 GTSNPN, CDR2 SVGIG (reference sequence). Unmatched junction bases numbered 3, after V lost 2 bases and J lost 3 bases. This CDR3 has 14 residues. CDR3 sequence (DNA): TGTGCCTGGAGTACAGGGGATTACACCGGGGAGCTGTTTTTT. Amino acid sequence: CAWSTGDYTGELFF.

This clonotype was seen ten or more times. J is TRBJ2-3 and V is TRBV30, with TRBD2 matching over 10 bases. CDR3 length: 15 amino acids. Germline loops: CDR1 GTSNPN, CDR2 SVGIG (reference sequence). V lost 1 base, J lost 1 base, and 2 bases stayed unmatched. CDR3 protein: CAWSGTSGRTDTQYF. The CDR3 DNA reads TGTGCCTGGAGTGGGACTAGCGGACGCACAGATACGCAGTATTTT.

This clonotype was recorded many times. V is TRBV12-3 or TRBV12-4 and J is TRBJ1-4; no firm D call. The CDR3 runs 14 residues. With 5 bases removed from V and 7 bases from J, the gap between germline ends came to 14 bases. The CDR3 is CASSPRTGGEKLFF. As DNA, the CDR3 is TGTGCCAGCAGTCCCCGAACTGGAGGTGAAAAACTGTTTTTT.

In its sample, this clonotype was seen many times. The V call is TRBV28, the J call TRBJ1-1, with a tentative D call TRBD1 (5 bases). Germline V CDR1 and CDR2: MDHEN, SYDVKM. Trimming removed 6 bases from V and 0 bases from J, with 5 bases in between. The CDR3 contains 12 residues. CDR3 residues: CASRDMNTEAFF. The CDR3 DNA sequence: TGTGCCAGCAGGGACATGAACACTGAAGCTTTCTTT.

This clonotype was seen repeatedly, ten times or more. This chain uses TRBV5-1 with TRBJ2-5; D might be TRBD2 (6 bases). The ends were cut back, 4 bases at V and 4 bases at J, with 8 bases in the middle. Germline CDR1 SGHRS, CDR2 YFSETQ. This CDR3 is 12 amino acids long. Here the CDR3 reads CASSKEGETQYF. The CDR3 nucleotides read TGCGCCAGCAGCAAGGAGGGAGAGACCCAGTACTTC.

This clonotype was observed a few times. The V gene is TRBV29-1, the J gene TRBJ2-7; TRBD1 or TRBD2 may be the D gene (5 bases each). The CDR3 totals 17 residues. Germline lookup yields CDR1 SQVTM and CDR2 ANQGSEA. Trimming took off 3 bases at V and 2 bases at J, with 23 bases between the two ends. CDR3 DNA: TGCAGCGTTGAGCATCAGCTATCCGGGGCAGGCGCCTACGAGCAGTACTTC. It yields the protein CSVEHQLSGAGAYEQYF.

J is TRBJ2-1 and V is TRBV28; weak D call: TRBD2 (6 bases). V was cut by 8 bases and J by 13 bases, with 18 bases left in between. CDR3 length equals 12 residues. CDR1 is MDHEN, CDR2 SYDVKM, per germline. CDR3 protein: CASGPPRGKQFF. In nucleotides, the CDR3 is TGTGCCAGCGGTCCCCCCCGGGGGAAACAGTTCTTC.